Listed below are T cell receptor beta chains from one sample, sequenced in a study of cytomegalovirus exposure and HLA in healthy donors. Libraries were prepared by immunoSEQ multiplex PCR; TCRdb keeps only in-frame clonotypes and omits some of them. The data contain around 110,000 clones, over 60% of them singletons. The sequencing sample was made of PBMCs. The receptors stem from a male donor in good health and CMV-seronegative. CDR3s include the opening cysteine and the closing phenylalanine or tryptophan. A D gene is named only where the DNA matches it firmly. Not every row has a clone size; where given, it reads once, few, many or a size class.

J: TRBJ2-2; V: TRBV9; D: TRBD2; size: NA; DNA: TGTGCCAGCAGCATTAGCGGGAGCTTCGCCGGGGAGCTGTTTTTT; CDR3: CASSISGSFAGELFF
J: TRBJ2-1; V: TRBV4-1; D: NA; size: NA; DNA: TGCGCCAGCAGCCTAACTTCGAGCTCCTACAATGAGCAGTTCTTC; CDR3: CASSLTSSSYNEQFF
J: TRBJ1-2; V: TRBV9; D: NA; size: NA; DNA: TGTGCCAGCAGCGACAGTATCTATGGCTACACCTTC; CDR3: CASSDSIYGYTF
J: TRBJ2-7; V: TRBV5-1; D: NA; size: NA; DNA: TGCGCCAGCAGCTCCGTGGGCCTCTCCTACGAGCAGTACTTC; CDR3: CASSSVGLSYEQYF
J: TRBJ2-3; V: TRBV29-1; D: TRBD2; size: NA; DNA: TGCAGCGTTGTCGACGGGGTAGATAGCGGGAGACTAACAGATACGCAGTATTTT; CDR3: CSVVDGVDSGRLTDTQYF
J: TRBJ2-1; V: TRBV2; D: NA; size: NA; DNA: TGTGCCAGCATCGGACAGGGAGGGGGCAGTGAGCAGTTCTTC; CDR3: CASIGQGGGSEQFF
J: TRBJ2-1; V: TRBV6-1; D: TRBD2; size: NA; DNA: TGTGCCAGCAGTGCTAGCGGGGCTCCCTACAATGAGCAGTTCTTC; CDR3: CASSASGAPYNEQFF
J: TRBJ2-1; V: TRBV2; D: TRBD2; size: NA; DNA: TGTGCCAGCAGGGGACTAGCGGGAGGCCTCAGGAGCTCCTACAATGAGCAGTTCTTC; CDR3: CASRGLAGGLRSSYNEQFF
J: TRBJ2-7; V: TRBV10-2; D: NA; size: NA; DNA: TGCGCCAGCAGTGGGGACGGGAGTTACGAGCAGTACTTC; CDR3: CASSGDGSYEQYF
J: TRBJ2-7; V: TRBV27; D: NA; size: NA; DNA: TGTGCCAGCAGTTCCAATAGCGGCTACGAGCAGTACTTC; CDR3: CASSSNSGYEQYF
J: TRBJ1-2; V: TRBV25-1; D: TRBD1; size: NA; DNA: TGTGCCAGCAGTGAATCGGGGACAGGGTCCTATGGCTACACCTTC; CDR3: CASSESGTGSYGYTF
J: TRBJ1-2; V: TRBV5-4; D: NA; size: NA; DNA: TGTGCCAGCAGCTTCGGGGGGGGTACTAACTATGGCTACACCTTC; CDR3: CASSFGGGTNYGYTF
J: TRBJ1-1; V: TRBV27; D: NA; size: NA; DNA: TGTGCCAGCAGTTTATCCGGGAGGGTTTGGAACACTGAAGCTTTCTTT; CDR3: CASSLSGRVWNTEAFF
J: TRBJ1-2; V: TRBV14; D: TRBD1; size: once; DNA: TGTGCCAGCAGCCTGCCGGGACAGGGGAACTATGGCTACACCTTC; CDR3: CASSLPGQGNYGYTF
J: TRBJ2-3; V: TRBV2; D: TRBD2; size: NA; DNA: TGTGCCAGCAGTGTTGGACTAGCGGGAGGGGGAGATACGCAGTATTTT; CDR3: CASSVGLAGGGDTQYF
J: TRBJ1-4; V: TRBV7-9; D: NA; size: NA; DNA: TGTGCCAGCAGGGGACATGGACGAGAAAAACTGTTTTTT; CDR3: CASRGHGREKLFF
J: TRBJ1-3; V: TRBV28; D: NA; size: once; DNA: TGTGCCAGCAGGCAAGCATCAGGGTCCGGAAACACCATATATTTT; CDR3: CASRQASGSGNTIYF
J: TRBJ2-1; V: TRBV28; D: NA; size: once; DNA: TGTGCCAGCAGTTTAATGCCACAGGACAATGAGCAGTTCTTC; CDR3: CASSLMPQDNEQFF
J: TRBJ2-6; V: TRBV2; D: TRBD1; size: NA; DNA: TGTGCCAGCAGGAAATTGGGACAGTCCTCCTCTGGGGCCAACGTCCTGACTTTC; CDR3: CASRKLGQSSSGANVLTF
J: TRBJ1-5; V: TRBV19; D: NA; size: NA; DNA: TGTGCCAGTACAGTAAGACAGGGCAATCAGCCCCAGCATTTT; CDR3: CASTVRQGNQPQHF
J: TRBJ2-7; V: TRBV29-1; D: NA; size: NA; DNA: TGCAGCGTTGGGGGCCCGGGTGTGGGTTACGAGCAGTACTTC; CDR3: CSVGGPGVGYEQYF
J: TRBJ2-1; V: TRBV28; D: NA; size: NA; DNA: TGTGCCAGCAGCCCCTTGTATGAGCAGTTCTTC; CDR3: CASSPLYEQFF
J: TRBJ2-2; V: TRBV4-1; D: TRBD1; size: NA; DNA: TGCGCCAGCAGCCTATACGGGACAGTAGCTGTTGGGGACACCGGGGAGCTGTTTTTT; CDR3: CASSLYGTVAVGDTGELFF
J: TRBJ1-3; V: TRBV18; D: TRBD1; size: few; DNA: TGTGCCAGCTCAACCGGACAGGGGGCGTCTGGAAACACCATATATTTT; CDR3: CASSTGQGASGNTIYF
J: TRBJ1-5; V: TRBV4-1; D: NA; size: few; DNA: TGCGCCACCACCCCAACAGATAGGAGGACTCAGCCCCAGCATTTT; CDR3: CATTPTDRRTQPQHF
J: TRBJ2-7; V: TRBV6-5; D: TRBD2; size: once; DNA: TGTGCCAGCAGTTACGTTTTGGCGGGAGCTCGGTACGAGCAGTACTTC; CDR3: CASSYVLAGARYEQYF
J: TRBJ2-7; V: TRBV7-3; D: NA; size: NA; DNA: TGTGCCAGCAGCTTAATGGCCCCCTACGAGCAGTACTTC; CDR3: CASSLMAPYEQYF
J: TRBJ1-5; V: TRBV10-3; D: NA; size: NA; DNA: TGTGCCATCAGTGGATCTCTAAGTCAGCCCCAGCATTTT; CDR3: CAISGSLSQPQHF
J: TRBJ1-5; V: TRBV19; D: NA; size: NA; DNA: TGTGCCAGTACATTACAGCCGTATAGCAATCAGCCCCAGCATTTT; CDR3: CASTLQPYSNQPQHF
J: TRBJ2-5; V: TRBV7-9; D: TRBD1; size: NA; DNA: TGTGCCAGCAGGGGTGGACAGGCACAAGAGACCCAGTACTTC; CDR3: CASRGGQAQETQYF
J: TRBJ1-1; V: TRBV7-3; D: TRBD1; size: NA; DNA: TGTGCCAGCAGCGCCGACAGGGGGAGTGAAGCTTTCTTT; CDR3: CASSADRGSEAFF
J: TRBJ1-5; V: TRBV10-3; D: NA; size: NA; DNA: TGTGCCATCAGTGAGTTCAGGGCGGACAATCAGCCCCAGCATTTT; CDR3: CAISEFRADNQPQHF
J: TRBJ2-1; V: TRBV19; D: NA; size: few; DNA: TGTGCCAGTAGTTATGGGAGGTCTTACAATGAGCAGTTCTTC; CDR3: CASSYGRSYNEQFF
J: TRBJ2-7; V: TRBV27; D: TRBD1; size: NA; DNA: TGTGCCAGCAGCCTCGGGACAGGGGAGGTTTACGAGCAGTACTTC; CDR3: CASSLGTGEVYEQYF
J: TRBJ2-7; V: TRBV11-2; D: TRBD1; size: NA; DNA: TGTGCCAGCAGCGCGGACAGGGGGCGAGGCGAGCAGTACTTC; CDR3: CASSADRGRGEQYF
J: TRBJ2-7; V: TRBV4-1; D: TRBD2; size: few; DNA: TGCGCCAGCAGCCAAACCCGACTAGCGGGAGGGATGATATCCTACGAGCAGTACTTC; CDR3: CASSQTRLAGGMISYEQYF
J: TRBJ2-7; V: TRBV27; D: NA; size: NA; DNA: TGTGCCAGCAGCCAGAGAGGTTACGAGCAGTACTTC; CDR3: CASSQRGYEQYF
J: TRBJ2-3; V: TRBV6-5; D: TRBD2; size: NA; DNA: TGTGCCAGCAGTTACTCCGGGGGAGGGCCCCCAGATACGCAGTATTTT; CDR3: CASSYSGGGPPDTQYF
J: TRBJ2-2; V: TRBV6-1; D: NA; size: NA; DNA: TGTGCCAGCAGTGATAGACAGCTGAACACCGGGGAGCTGTTTTTT; CDR3: CASSDRQLNTGELFF
J: TRBJ1-1; V: TRBV6-5; D: TRBD1; size: NA; DNA: TGTGCCAGCAGTTACTTCCGACAGGGAGGAACTGAAGCTTTCTTT; CDR3: CASSYFRQGGTEAFF
J: TRBJ2-7; V: TRBV28; D: TRBD2; size: NA; DNA: TGTGCCAGCAGTTTGGGGGTGGGACTACGGGAGCAGTACTTC; CDR3: CASSLGVGLREQYF
J: TRBJ2-5; V: TRBV5-1; D: TRBD1; size: NA; DNA: TGCGCCAGCAGCTTCCGGGACAGACAAGAGACCCAGTACTTC; CDR3: CASSFRDRQETQYF
J: TRBJ2-7; V: TRBV7-9; D: TRBD1; size: NA; DNA: TGTGCCAGCAGCACCGGGACAGCCTACGAGCAGTACTTC; CDR3: CASSTGTAYEQYF
J: TRBJ1-5; V: TRBV28; D: NA; size: NA; DNA: TGTGCCAGCAGCTTGGTTTTTGGACAAAAAAGCAATCAGCCCCAGCATTTT; CDR3: CASSLVFGQKSNQPQHF
J: TRBJ2-7; V: TRBV10-2; D: NA; size: NA; DNA: TGCGCCAGCAGTGAGGGAGGCGAGCAGTACTTC; CDR3: CASSEGGEQYF
J: TRBJ2-3; V: TRBV15; D: NA; size: NA; DNA: TGTGCCACCAGCAGGTCAGGGGCTTCACTGCACCTCACAGATACGCAGTATTTT; CDR3: CATSRSGASLHLTDTQYF
J: TRBJ2-1; V: TRBV27; D: NA; size: once; DNA: TGTGCCAGCAGTTTACGACGGGGTTCCTACAATGAGCAGTTCTTC; CDR3: CASSLRRGSYNEQFF
J: TRBJ2-7; V: TRBV27; D: TRBD1; size: NA; DNA: TGTGCCAGCAGTTTATACGGGACAGGGAACTACGAGCAGTACTTC; CDR3: CASSLYGTGNYEQYF
J: TRBJ2-7; V: TRBV5-8; D: NA; size: NA; DNA: TGTGCCAGCAGCTTGGAAGGGGCCGCCACCACCTACGAGCAGTACTTC; CDR3: CASSLEGAATTYEQYF
J: TRBJ2-1; V: TRBV9; D: NA; size: few; DNA: TGTGCCAGCAGCGTAACAGTGTACAATGAGCAGTTCTTC; CDR3: CASSVTVYNEQFF
J: TRBJ2-3; V: TRBV19; D: TRBD2; size: NA; DNA: TGTGCCAGTAGTATGTCATCCGCGGGAGGGACAGATACGCAGTATTTT; CDR3: CASSMSSAGGTDTQYF
J: TRBJ2-1; V: TRBV5-1; D: TRBD2; size: NA; DNA: TGCGCCAGCAGCTTGGCACTAGCGGGAGCGAATGATGAGCAGTTCTTC; CDR3: CASSLALAGANDEQFF
J: TRBJ1-2; V: TRBV4-1; D: NA; size: NA; DNA: TGCGCCAGCAGCCAAGCGGAGACAGCCTATGGCTACACCTTC; CDR3: CASSQAETAYGYTF
J: TRBJ2-5; V: TRBV27; D: NA; size: NA; DNA: TGTGCCAGCAGTTTAAGGGGACAAGAGACCCAGTACTTC; CDR3: CASSLRGQETQYF
J: TRBJ1-1; V: TRBV29-1; D: NA; size: few; DNA: TGCAGCGCCAGGAAGCAGAGCCAGAACACTGAAGCTTTCTTT; CDR3: CSARKQSQNTEAFF
J: TRBJ2-7; V: TRBV27; D: TRBD2; size: NA; DNA: TGTGCCAGCAGTCCCCCGGAATCTAGCGGGAGGGGGTTTAGGGGCGAGCAGTACTTC; CDR3: CASSPPESSGRGFRGEQYF
J: TRBJ2-1; V: TRBV6-1; D: NA; size: NA; DNA: TGTGCCAGCAGTTCCGACAGGAGCTCCTACAATGAGCAGTTCTTC; CDR3: CASSSDRSSYNEQFF